The clone carrying this T cell receptor (beta chain) was seen a handful of times. The target antigen is unknown. PCR amplification relied on 60 Vbeta primers (plus 13 Jbeta primers). The data were produced by immunoSEQ multiplex PCR, yet TCRdb's version contains in-frame clones alone and is incomplete. In the table there are roughly 180,000 clones, 80% of which are singletons. Trimming shortened V by 1 base and J by 0 bases, and 16 bases separated the two germline ends. Per germline, CDR1 SGHAT and CDR2 FQNNGV. The CDR3 runs 17 residues. The sample originates from a study of cytomegalovirus exposure and HLA in healthy donors. On the study more broadly: Early on, a data release was issued that held some 85 million unique TCRs from HLA-typed donors. Findings and caveats of the study: Cytomegalovirus-associated TCR beta chains were listed, numbering over 150.

The sequenced sample consisted of PBMCs. V is TRBV11-2 and J is TRBJ2-7, with D possibly matching TRBD1 (6 bases). This clonotype was sampled from a woman in her 50s in good health and CMV-seropositive. The CDR3 sequence: CASSLAPQGRTSYEQYF. CDR3 sequence (DNA): TGTGCCAGCAGCTTAGCCCCACAGGGACGGACCTCCTACGAGCAGTACTTC.